The entry that follows covers one TCR beta chain sequence. Its binding antigen is unknown. There are no base qualities to consult, and no much larger clone falls within one base. Per the publication, the time point label means: baseline before first vaccination. The meaning of the sample's treatment or condition label: meningococcal conjugate vaccine given as trial control. Vaccinee samples were obtained from the UK trials COV001 and COV002, which included a single-blind randomized controlled phase 2/3 trial of AZD1222 (ChAdOx1 nCoV-19) in healthy adults. For TCRbeta chain sequencing, PBMC samples from trial participants were taken at day 0 and at day 28 after the second dose. This entry belongs to a study of T cell responses to AZD1222 COVID-19 vaccine (dated by TCRdb to the early 2020s). At the level of the whole study: A total of roughly 240 trial participants underwent TCR sequencing, of whom about 200 received two doses of AZD1222 and about 25 received two doses of the MenACWY control vaccine. Enrollment into the trials was organized by age into subgroups of 18-55, 56-69 and 70-plus years, and those subgroups contained about 150, 27 and 61 TCR-sequenced participants, respectively.

The CDR3 regions of human TCRbeta chains were subjected to immunosequencing. From the authors' description of their analysis: Repertoire TCRs were matched against a reference library of SARS-CoV-2-specific TCRs generated with the MIRA antigen-specificity platform. Breadth was defined as the fraction of unique TCRs that were SARS-CoV-2-associated. Depth was defined as the fraction of total T cells that were SARS-CoV-2-associated. Using the MIRA data, every spike-specific TCR was mapped to the spike region that the TCR reacted to and assigned to either a CD4 or a CD8 class. Log10-transformed breadth and depth values were compared by one-way ANOVA with Sidak's multiple comparisons tests. This is the immuneACCESS table as TCRdb keeps it, with only in-frame sequences that have V and J called. A part of the clones is gone; compared with another copy, unresolved V genes explain less than half, and the rest is unexplained. V, J and clone size derive from that table, while D and trimming were established from the DNA sequence. In all, the sample holds over 100,000 clones, and approximately 91% of those were seen once. The biggest ten clones account for around 13% of the sample.

The investigation overall reported the following: Reportedly, almost half of the unique spike-specific TCRs recognized epitopes lying outside the regions that are mutated in the B.1.351 and B.1.1.7 variants. In the small 56-69-year group, the increase in depth fell short of significance, most likely because of low power. Participants were mostly white British, with more females than males. The authors suggested clonal diversity may have been underestimated. The whole spike protein was spanned by vaccine-associated CD4 TCRs, and dominant responses were seen in regions 160-218 and 743-854. No day 14 peak-response samples were available, so repertoires were characterized only after the peak T cell response. Conclusions about previously exposed vaccinees are limited, since just six AZD1222 recipients were seropositive for SARS-CoV-2 at baseline. A significant rise in spike-specific TCR breadth and depth was observed after two AZD1222 doses relative to day 0 and relative to MenACWY recipients.

This material consisted of peripheral blood, taken on day 0 of MenACWY control vaccination. The sequence derives from an adult in good health.

The DNA sequence is TGTGCCAGCAGTCCTTCAGGACGGATCCAAGAGACCCAGTACTTC. Translated, this gives CASSPSGRIQETQYF. This receptor chain uses TRBV28 and TRBJ2-5; no confident D gene assignment can be made. V is clipped by 5 bases and J by 1 base, and the sequence between their germline boundaries is 14 bases long. There are 15 amino acids in the CDR3, from cysteine to phenylalanine inclusive. This entry keeps only the CDR3 DNA: 45 bases, framed from base 1. The germline V gene encodes CDR1 MDHEN and CDR2 SYDVKM.